These 13 T cell receptor beta chains originate from one sample sequenced in a study of T cells in Graves' hyperthyroidism and ophthalmopathy. TCR beta CDR3 sequences were amplified from RNA transcripts. Using the HTBI primer set, a first-round RT-PCR was run on the TCR CDR3. Each CDR3 protein gets one entry after TCRdb re-called the multiplex PCR reads with MiXCR. This sample has more than 500,000 distinct CDR3 sequences, with 11% to 15% found just once. The specimen was blood. The receptors derive from a woman aged 40-49 years with Graves' hyperthyroidism.

The sample holds a few counts of this clonotype. The chain employs TRBV4-1 and TRBJ2-3; D perhaps matches TRBD2 (6 bases). This CDR3 is built from 16 residues. The germline V gene has CDR1 MGHRA and CDR2 YSYEKL. V gave up 4 bases and J gave up 4 bases, with 18 bases separating them. The CDR3, as DNA: TGCGCCAGCAGCCCCCTGAGACTAGGGGATTCAGATACGCAGTATTTT. Protein product: CASSPLRLGDSDTQYF.

To note about this clonotype: The conserved final phenylalanine or tryptophan is absent from the CDR3, which likely points to a read error. This chain links TRBV6-2 or TRBV6-3 with TRBJ2-7; no clear D. The CDR3 has 11 residues. Trimming pared 7 bases from V and 2 bases from J, leaving 6 bases between. Germline values: CDR1 MNHEY, CDR2 SVGEGT. The CDR3: CASTRAYEQYL. CDR3 nucleotides: TGTGCCAGCACGCGAGCCTACGAGCAGTACCTC.

This clonotype was seen a few times. This sequence joins TRBV10-3 and TRBJ1-5, with TRBD1 as a possible D gene (6 bases). The CDR3 extends over 12 amino acids. CDR1 and CDR2 from the germline V gene are ENHRY and SYGVKD. Trimming removed 7 bases from V and 4 bases from J, with 8 bases in between. The CDR3 DNA is TGTGCCATCAAGGGGGAGAATCAGCCCCAGCATTTT. This gives the protein CAIKGENQPQHF.

The gene calls are TRBV20-1 and TRBJ2-7; no definite D call. This CDR3 spans 11 amino acids. Germline V gives CDR1 DFQATT, CDR2 SNEGSKA (reference sequence). The V end lost 0 bases, the J end lost 3 bases, and 3 bases lay between the germline ends. This CDR3 is CSARDLYEQYF. CDR3 coding DNA: TGCAGTGCTAGAGACCTCTACGAGCAGTACTTC.

This clonotype was observed a handful of times. The CDR3 here is CASSLLLGVGYEQYF. CDR3 nucleotides: TGTGCCAGCAGTTTACTGCTTGGAGTGGGTTACGAGCAGTACTTC. The chain has TRBV28 and TRBJ2-7; D unclear. CDR3 length: 15 residues. V lost 2 bases to trimming and J lost 4 bases, with 15 bases between them. Germline loops: CDR1 MDHEN, CDR2 SYDVKM.

At least ten counts were recorded for this clonotype. This rearrangement joins TRBV11-3 to TRBJ2-1; perhaps TRBD2 as D (6 bases). Trimming took off 1 base at V and 3 bases at J, with 10 bases between the two ends. Germline V gene lookup returns CDR1 SGHNT and CDR2 YENEEA. This CDR3 region has 15 residues. CDR3 sequence (DNA): TGTGCCAGCAGCTTAGTCCCGGGAGACTACAATGAGCAGTTCTTC. This sequence encodes CASSLVPGDYNEQFF.

In its sample, this clonotype was seen a few times. V and J are TRBV4-1 and TRBJ1-3; no clear D. Trimming removed 1 base from V and 2 bases from J, with 18 bases in between. The CDR3 is 18 amino acids. Germline CDR1 MGHRA, CDR2 YSYEKL. This CDR3 reads CASSQGLLPGVTGNTIYF. For the CDR3, the DNA is TGCGCCAGCAGCCAAGGACTTTTACCCGGGGTAACTGGAAACACCATATATTTT.

This clonotype was observed at least ten times. The chain uses TRBV12-3 or TRBV12-4 and TRBJ1-4, with 8 bases matching TRBD1. J gave up 5 bases and V 5 bases, and 7 bases lay outside the gene matches. CDR3 length: 15 amino acids. CDR3 nucleotides: TGTGCCAGCAGTACCGGACAGGGTGGAAATGAAAAACTGTTTTTT. Protein: CASSTGQGGNEKLFF.

This clonotype was found many times. The rearrangement uses TRBV5-6 and TRBJ1-2; 7 nucleotides line up with TRBD1. Germline V lookup: CDR1 SGHDT, CDR2 YYEEEE. The V gene end was trimmed by 0 bases and the J gene end by 6 bases; junction bases not matched to a gene: 17. CDR3 length: 18 amino acids. The CDR3 DNA reads as TGTGCCAGCAGCTTGGAAGGGTTGTTCGGGACAGCCCCTGATGGCTACACCTTC. Translated, it gives CASSLEGLFGTAPDGYTF.

This clonotype was recorded many times. The J gene is TRBJ1-5, the V gene TRBV2, with 7 bases matching TRBD1. Germline loops: CDR1 SNHLY, CDR2 FYNNEI. V was pared by 7 bases and J by 7 bases, with 10 bases of the junction left unmatched. This CDR3 comprises 14 residues. The CDR3 sequence: CASTLGGGGQPQHF. The CDR3, as DNA: TGTGCCAGCACCCTCGGAGGGGGCGGCCAGCCCCAGCATTTT.

This clonotype has just a few counts. The V gene is TRBV5-5, the J gene TRBJ2-1; weak D call: TRBD2 (5 bases). The CDR3 totals 15 residues. V gave up 0 bases and J gave up 7 bases, with 14 bases separating them. CDR1 and CDR2 from the germline V gene are SGHKS and YYEKEE (reference sequence). CDR3 region: CASSLALAPGNEQFF. DNA for the CDR3: TGTGCCAGCAGCTTGGCGCTAGCACCCGGTAATGAGCAGTTCTTC.

This clonotype was picked up many times. The rearrangement joins TRBV12-3 or TRBV12-4 to TRBJ2-7; possibly TRBD1 for D (5 bases). The CDR3 is 15 residues long. V was cut by 7 bases and J by 0 bases, with 16 bases left in between. The CDR3 region has the DNA TGTGCCAGCACCCATAGGGGATCGGCCTCCTACGAGCAGTACTTC. This encodes CASTHRGSASYEQYF.

The V call is TRBV7-6, the J call TRBJ2-2; D remains ambiguous. The CDR3 sequence is 11 residues long. Germline V gene sequence: CDR1 SGHVS, CDR2 FNYEAQ. The V end was cut by 8 bases, the J end by 6 bases, with 7 bases between. CDR3 in DNA: TGTGCCAGCGCGGACGCCGGGGAGCTGTTTTTT. It codes for CASADAGELFF. The variable domain in full, with the rest retrieved from reference TRBV7-6 and TRBJ2-2, is GAGVSQSPRYKVTKRGQDVALRCDPISGHVSLYWYRQALGQGPEFLTYFNYEAQQDKSGLPNDRFSAERPEGSISTLTIQRTEQRDSAMYRCASADAGELFFGEGSRLTVL.